The following is a T cell receptor beta chain sequence with its context. The antigen is unknown. The germline gives CDR1 MNHEY, CDR2 SMNVEV (reference sequence). Trimming at V came to 8 bases and at J to 6 bases, leaving 7 bases not matched to a gene. The CDR3 runs 13 residues. The sample belongs to a study of identical twins. Unique molecular identifiers were present on cDNA, and template switching added a universal primer site. Using its own MiXCR run on the 5' RACE reads, TCRdb lists one record per CDR3 protein. The sample yields about 330,000 distinct CDR3 sequences, around 12% seen once. Study-wide findings and caveats: Fewer insertions marked abundant cord blood beta clonotypes; young adult naive trended weakly, memory not at all. Out-of-frame alpha sequences common to twins were enriched for low generation probability. There is a chance that invariant MAIT and iNKT cells partially muddied zero-insertion analyses.

The same sample was also used in a study of yellow fever vaccine responses in identical twins.

The source is a young woman in good health. The genes are TRBV27 and TRBJ2-5, with TRBD2 matching 9 bases. Source material: CD8+ T cells sorted from blood. The CDR3 DNA sequence: TGTGCCAGCTGGGGGACTAGCTGGAAGACCCAGTACTTC. It codes for CASWGTSWKTQYF.